The T cell receptor (beta chain) described here comes from a study of blood T cell repertoires in COVID-19. The germline gives CDR1 MDHEN, CDR2 SYDVKM. The CDR3 has 16 residues. V dropped 4 bases and J dropped 4; count of bases not matched to a gene: 12. TCRdb's table, derived via immunoSEQ multiplex PCR, lists solely in-frame clones and lacks some. In the table there are about 99,000 clones, 84% of which are singletons. V gene TRBV28 combines with J gene TRBJ1-2, with 7 bases identical to TRBD1. Sequencing was carried out using peripheral blood. The TCR sequence derives from a man in his sixties or seventies with active or convalescent COVID-19. In DNA, the CDR3 is TGTGCCAGCAGTTCAACCCCAGGGGGAGATTTCTATGGCTACACCTTC. Its translation is CASSSTPGGDFYGYTF.